This T cell receptor (beta chain) was identified in a study of OX40 agonist ivuxolimab in advanced cancers. Regarding the research as a whole: Ivuxolimab was an agonistic, fully human IgG2 monoclonal antibody directed against OX40 (CD134), a costimulatory receptor. Partial responses occurred in three dose-escalation patients: two with cutaneous melanoma and one with hepatocellular carcinoma. Intravenous ivuxolimab was administered to patients every 2 weeks at six dose levels: 0.01, 0.1, 0.3, 1.5, 3 and 10 mg/kg. Prior anti-PD-1, anti-PD-L1 or anti-CTLA-4 therapy was permitted, and checkpoint inhibitors had been received by about 37% of dose-escalation patients. The monotherapy dose-escalation portion (N = 52 patients) of the phase I ivuxolimab trial is reported in the paper. A male proportion of 82.7% and a mean age of approximately 58 years, ranging from roughly 23 to 85, were recorded for the dose-escalation cohort. Among the roughly 50 dose-escalation patients, approximately 20 had hepatocellular carcinoma, 15 or so melanoma, 9 renal cell carcinoma and 9 head and neck cancer. The purpose of peripheral TCRbeta sequencing was to test whether ivuxolimab changed TCR sequence diversity and led to clonal T-cell expansion.

Genomic DNA was isolated from the sorted cells so that the TCRbeta CDR3 region could be sequenced. The immunoSEQ Assay was used for sequencing of TCRbeta CDR3 regions. TCRdb retrieved this table from immuneACCESS and kept in-frame rearrangements only. Not all clones are present; in checked studies, unresolved V genes account for under half, and no reason is known for the remainder. Across this sample there are under 100,000 clones, with over 80% seen only once. The ten biggest clones cover approximately 0.79% of the sample. Worth noting for this clone: No cognate antigen has been identified for it. No much larger clonotype is one base removed from it; base qualities were not supplied.

The germline V gene yields SGDLS for CDR1 and YYNGEE for CDR2. Including the terminal cysteine and phenylalanine, the CDR3 comprises 16 residues. Only CDR3 DNA is held: 48 bases, read in frame from base 1. V is cut by 3 bases and J by 3 bases, and the space between the germline ends is 16 bases. Patients with a history of autoimmune disease or receiving systemic immunosuppression were excluded from the trial. In every dose cohort, peripheral blood was drawn for TCR sequencing at baseline, cycle 4 day 1, and cycle 7 day 1. Samples were obtained from an open-label, multicenter, first-in-human phase I dose-escalation trial of ivuxolimab. Adults with locally advanced or metastatic melanoma, renal cell, hepatocellular, or head and neck squamous cell carcinoma were enrolled in the trial. CD4+ and CD8+ T cells were sorted separately from peripheral blood before TCR sequencing. The research as a whole found: Antigen specificity was not determined for the clonally expanded peripheral T cells. At doses from 0.1 to 3.0 mg/kg, clonal expansion was seen in both CD4+ and CD8+ blood T cells between baseline and week 6. Partial responders in the 0.1-3.0 mg/kg groups had among the lowest normalized peripheral clonal expansion, especially among CD8+ T cells. After ivuxolimab, more expanded clones were found on average in CD8+ T cells than in CD4+ T cells. Low levels of normalized T-cell clonal expansion were also shown by some nonresponding patients.

Specimen: CD4+ or CD8+ T cells sorted from blood, collected in a trial of the OX40 agonist ivuxolimab. This clonotype was sampled from an adult with an advanced solid tumor such as melanoma, head and neck, liver or kidney cancer. The chain is made from TRBV9 and TRBJ2-1, and perhaps TRBD1 as D gene, on 6 matching bases. The nucleotides read TGTGCCAGCAGCGAAGCCGGACAGCCCTTCTACAATGAGCAGTTCTTC. Its amino acids are CASSEAGQPFYNEQFF.